This T cell receptor (beta chain) was observed in a study of blood T cells in healthy people across ages. Study-wide background: Template switching recovered approximately one barcoded beta molecule for every two T cells.

CDR3 length: 17 residues. The V gene end was trimmed by 7 bases and the J gene end by 6 bases; junction bases not matched to a gene: 15. Germline V gene lookup returns CDR1 ENHRY and CDR2 SYGVKD. This clonotype was seen only a few times. Next came a second PCR, run for roughly 6 to 11 cycles, which used a sample-barcoded 5' primer along with a J-beta primer mix. A 12-random-nucleotide template-switch adaptor tagged each cDNA molecule. TCRdb called the 5' RACE reads again in MiXCR, with one record for every CDR3 protein. The table includes more than 1,000,000 distinct CDR3 sequences, 20% to 25% detected once. The same data also went into a second study, on T cells of mothers and their children. Per that study: About 2.8 million TCR beta reads per child versus over 9 million per mother.

The TCR originated in a girl aged 2 to 10 in good health. The material sequenced was blood. This sequence joins TRBV10-3 and TRBJ2-1; 10 nucleotides agree with TRBD1. The CDR3 coding sequence is TGTGCCATCACCGGGACAGGGGCAGGGGGATCCCTCAATGAGCAGTTCTTC. Encoded protein: CAITGTGAGGSLNEQFF.